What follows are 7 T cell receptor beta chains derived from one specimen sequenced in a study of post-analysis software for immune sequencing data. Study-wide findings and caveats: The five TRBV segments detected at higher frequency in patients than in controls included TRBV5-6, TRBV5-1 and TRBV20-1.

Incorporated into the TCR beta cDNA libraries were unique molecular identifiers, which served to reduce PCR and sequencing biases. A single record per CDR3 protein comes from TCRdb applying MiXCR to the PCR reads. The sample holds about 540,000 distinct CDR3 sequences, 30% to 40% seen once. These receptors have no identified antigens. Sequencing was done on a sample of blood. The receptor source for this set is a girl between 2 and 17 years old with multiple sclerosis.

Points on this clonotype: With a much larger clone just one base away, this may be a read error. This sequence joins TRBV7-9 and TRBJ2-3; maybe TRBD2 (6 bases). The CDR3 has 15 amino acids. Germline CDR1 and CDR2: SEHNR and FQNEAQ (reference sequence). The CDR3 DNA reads TGCGCCAGCAGCACCACTAGCAGGGATGGAGATACGCAGTATTTT. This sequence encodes CASSTTSRDGDTQYF. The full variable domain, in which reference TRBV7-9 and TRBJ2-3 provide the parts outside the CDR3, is DTGVSQNPRHKITKRGQNVTFRCDPISEHNRLYWYRQTLGQGPEFLTYFQNEAQLEKSRLLSDRFSAERPKGSFSTLEIQRTEQGDSAMYLCASSTTSRDGDTQYFGPGTRLTVL.

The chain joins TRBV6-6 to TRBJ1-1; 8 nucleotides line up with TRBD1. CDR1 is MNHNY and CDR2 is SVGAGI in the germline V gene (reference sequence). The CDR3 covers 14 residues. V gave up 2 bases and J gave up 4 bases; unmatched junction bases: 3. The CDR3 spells CASSYATGGTEAFF. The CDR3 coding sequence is TGTGCCAGCAGTTACGCCACAGGGGGCACTGAAGCTTTCTTT.

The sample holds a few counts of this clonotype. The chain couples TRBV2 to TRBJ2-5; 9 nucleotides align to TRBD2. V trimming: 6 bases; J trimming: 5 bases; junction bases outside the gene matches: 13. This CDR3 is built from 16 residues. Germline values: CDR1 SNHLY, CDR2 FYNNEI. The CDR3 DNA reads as TGTGCCAGCAGCTCTCAGAGCGGACTAGCGAGCGAGACCCAGTACTTC. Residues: CASSSQSGLASETQYF.

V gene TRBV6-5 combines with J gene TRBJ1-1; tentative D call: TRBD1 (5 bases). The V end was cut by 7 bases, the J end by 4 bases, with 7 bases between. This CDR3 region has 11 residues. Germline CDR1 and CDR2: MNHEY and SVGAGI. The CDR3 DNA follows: TGTGCCAGCACTCAGGGCACTGAAGCTTTCTTT. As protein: CASTQGTEAFF.

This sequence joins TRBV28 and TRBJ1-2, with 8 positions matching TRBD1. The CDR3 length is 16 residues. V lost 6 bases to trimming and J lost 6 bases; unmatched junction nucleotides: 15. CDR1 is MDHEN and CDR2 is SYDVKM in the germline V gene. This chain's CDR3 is CASRDSGGAEGDGYTF. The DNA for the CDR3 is TGTGCCAGCAGAGATTCAGGGGGCGCTGAGGGAGATGGCTACACCTTC.

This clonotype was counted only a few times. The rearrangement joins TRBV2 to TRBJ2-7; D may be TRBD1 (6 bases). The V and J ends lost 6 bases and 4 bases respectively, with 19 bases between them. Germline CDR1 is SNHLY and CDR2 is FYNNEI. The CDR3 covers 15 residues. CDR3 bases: TGTGCCAGCAGGACCTTTAATGGGGGCGCGTACGAGCAGTACTTC. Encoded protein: CASRTFNGGAYEQYF.

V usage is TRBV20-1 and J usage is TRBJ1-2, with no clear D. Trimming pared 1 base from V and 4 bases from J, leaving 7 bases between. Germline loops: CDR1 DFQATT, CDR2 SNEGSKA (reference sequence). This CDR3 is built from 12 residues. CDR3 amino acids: CSARVGFYGYTF. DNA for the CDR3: TGCAGTGCTAGAGTGGGGTTCTATGGCTACACCTTC.